Shown below are 21 T cell receptor beta chains from a single sample sequenced in a study of T-cell reconstitution after alpha-beta-depleted transplantation in children. Unique molecular identifiers tagged the TCRbeta library. TCRdb re-called the PCR reads with MiXCR, one entry per CDR3 protein. Here the sample spans 250,000 to 300,000 distinct CDR3 sequences, roughly a tenth being singletons. Sequencing used PBMCs, obtained before TCRalphabeta/CD19-depleted stem cell transplant. The receptors shown here come from a boy in the first two years of life with acute myeloid leukemia, due to receive a stem cell transplant.

This clonotype was recorded a few times. The V call is TRBV20-1, the J call TRBJ2-7; perhaps TRBD2 as D (6 bases). The length of the CDR3 is 13 residues. Germline CDR1 reads DFQATT; CDR2 reads SNEGSKA (reference sequence). V was trimmed by 3 bases and J by 3 bases, leaving 12 bases between them. The CDR3 loop is CSASDGTLYEQYF. The DNA of the CDR3 is TGCAGTGCTAGTGACGGGACTCTCTACGAGCAGTACTTC.

This clonotype was seen more than once but under ten times. This chain uses TRBV5-1 with TRBJ2-3, with D possibly TRBD1 on 6 matching bases. Trimming stripped 4 bases from V and 7 bases from J, with 22 bases between. Germline V lookup: CDR1 SGHRS, CDR2 YFSETQ. The CDR3 consists of 16 residues. The CDR3: CASSPRGNQGSNTQYF. The CDR3 DNA sequence: TGCGCCAGCAGCCCCAGAGGGAATCAGGGGAGTAATACGCAGTATTTT. The whole variable domain, remainder taken from reference TRBV5-1 and TRBJ2-3, is KAGVTQTPRYLIKTRGQQVTLSCSPISGHRSVSWYQQTPGQGLQFLFEYFSETQRNKGNFPGRFSGRQFSNSRSEMNVSTLELGDSALYLCASSPRGNQGSNTQYFGPGTRLTVL.

This clonotype was observed many times. The CDR3 region has the DNA TGTGCCAGCAGCTTATCTCTGTTTTTT. Translation: CASSLSLFF. The V gene is TRBV7-2, the J gene TRBJ1-4; D remains ambiguous. Deletions cut 2 bases from V and 14 bases from J, with 3 bases between. This CDR3 region has 9 residues. Per germline, CDR1 SGHTA and CDR2 FQGNSA.

This clonotype showed up just a few times. The genes are TRBV5-5 and TRBJ2-7; no firm D call. Per germline, CDR1 SGHKS and CDR2 YYEKEE (reference sequence). The CDR3 is 14 amino acids. V lost 3 bases, J lost 2 bases, and 12 bases lay in between. CDR3 sequence reads: CASSSTGWTYEQYF. CDR3 nucleotide sequence: TGTGCCAGCAGCTCTACGGGCTGGACCTACGAGCAGTACTTC.

This clonotype was seen a handful of times. V usage is TRBV7-2 and J usage is TRBJ2-5; D might be TRBD2 (5 bases). CDR3 length: 14 residues. Trimming removed 5 bases from V and 2 bases from J, with 12 bases in between. Per germline, CDR1 SGHTA and CDR2 FQGNSA. In nucleotides, the CDR3 is TGTGCCAGCAGCCCTCGAGGGAAGCAAGAGACCCAGTACTTC. The encoded protein is CASSPRGKQETQYF.

This clonotype was seen repeatedly, ten times or more. The chain joins TRBV5-1 to TRBJ2-5; TRBD1 matches at 7 bases. The V segment lost 1 base and the J segment 3 bases; nucleotides outside the gene matches: 3. The CDR3 is 14 amino acids. Germline CDR1 reads SGHRS; CDR2 reads YFSETQ. The CDR3 is CASSLRGQKETQYF. CDR3 sequence (DNA): TGCGCCAGCAGCTTGAGGGGGCAGAAAGAGACCCAGTACTTC. The complete variable domain, with remaining parts taken from reference TRBV5-1 and TRBJ2-5, reads KAGVTQTPRYLIKTRGQQVTLSCSPISGHRSVSWYQQTPGQGLQFLFEYFSETQRNKGNFPGRFSGRQFSNSRSEMNVSTLELGDSALYLCASSLRGQKETQYFGPGTRLLVL.

This clonotype has just a few counts. The chain has TRBV19 and TRBJ1-5; D not certain. This CDR3 region has 14 residues. In germline, CDR1 is LNHDA, CDR2 SQIVND (reference sequence). With 7 bases removed from V and 6 bases from J, the gap between germline ends came to 16 bases. CDR3 in DNA: TGTGCCAGTACGGAGCAGAGTAAGGGTCAGCCCCAGCATTTT. It yields the protein CASTEQSKGQPQHF.

J is TRBJ2-5 and V is TRBV7-2; D perhaps matches TRBD2 (5 bases). Germline loops: CDR1 SGHTA, CDR2 FQGNSA. Between the trimmed V and J ends, which lost 4 bases and 5 bases, there was a span of 11 bases. The length of the CDR3 is 13 residues. The CDR3 protein is CASSYYGEETQYF. The DNA for the CDR3 is TGTGCCAGCAGCTATTACGGGGAGGAGACCCAGTACTTC.

This clonotype was seen a single time. V usage is TRBV19 and J usage is TRBJ2-5, with 8 bases lining up with TRBD1. CDR3 length: 13 amino acids. Germline CDR1 reads LNHDA; CDR2 reads SQIVND (reference sequence). J lost 3 bases, V lost 4 bases, and 1 base had no gene match. The CDR3 sequence is CASSKDREETQYF. The CDR3 DNA is TGTGCCAGTAGTAAGGACAGGGAAGAGACCCAGTACTTC.

This clonotype has at least ten counts. The CDR3 protein is CASSQDLLVPGEQYF. In nucleotides, the CDR3 is TGCGCCAGCAGCCAAGATCTCTTGGTTCCCGGGGAGCAGTACTTC. This chain connects TRBV4-3 to TRBJ2-7; D gene uncertain. V was shortened by 0 bases and J by 7 bases, with 16 bases between the two germline ends. CDR1 and CDR2 from the germline V gene are LGHNA and YSLEER. This CDR3 contains 15 residues.

This clonotype appeared many times. This chain joins TRBV20-1 and TRBJ2-5, with 8 bases matching TRBD1. The ends lost 5 bases at V and 3 bases at J; junction bases unmatched: 5. CDR1 is DFQATT and CDR2 is SNEGSKA in the germline V gene (reference sequence). CDR3 length: 13 residues. CDR3 bases: TGCAGTGCTCACGGGACAGGCGAAGAGACCCAGTACTTC. It codes for CSAHGTGEETQYF.

This clonotype has more than one count but fewer than ten. The gene calls are TRBV6-5 and TRBJ2-2, with D perhaps being TRBD1 or TRBD2 (6 bases each). CDR3 size: 14 residues. Per germline, CDR1 MNHEY and CDR2 SVGAGI. Trimming took 0 bases from V and 9 from J, leaving 11 bases between them. The CDR3 reads CASSYSWGAWELFF. The CDR3 nucleotides read TGTGCCAGCAGTTACTCGTGGGGGGCCTGGGAGCTGTTTTTT.

In its sample, this clonotype was seen many times. The rearrangement uses TRBV5-1 and TRBJ2-2; a possible D gene is TRBD1 (6 bases). V was trimmed by 6 bases and J by 0 bases, leaving 9 bases between them. The V gene's germline CDR1 is SGHRS and CDR2 YFSETQ. The CDR3 totals 14 residues. The CDR3 DNA sequence: TGCGCCAGCACCGGGACATCGAACACCGGGGAGCTGTTTTTT. This gives the protein CASTGTSNTGELFF.

The chain recombines TRBV19 with TRBJ2-4; possible D gene TRBD1, 6 bases. CDR1 is LNHDA, CDR2 SQIVND, per germline (reference sequence). The germline V and J ends were trimmed by 0 bases and 4 bases, with 7 bases remaining between them. The CDR3 spans 14 residues. Here the CDR3 DNA reads TGTGCCAGTAGTATAGAACAGGGAAAAAACATTCAGTACTTC. Protein product: CASSIEQGKNIQYF.

This clonotype was found many times. The J gene is TRBJ2-2, the V gene TRBV4-2, with 9 nucleotides matching TRBD2. Per germline, CDR1 LGHNA and CDR2 YNFKEQ. V lost 3 bases and J lost 6; bases outside the gene matches: 2. The CDR3 runs 14 residues. The CDR3 DNA reads TGTGCCAGCAGCCAGGCGGGGGGGGCCGGGGAGCTGTTTTTT. Protein: CASSQAGGAGELFF.

Many counts were recorded for this clonotype. The chain couples TRBV6-1 to TRBJ1-5, with D unclear. Germline-derived CDR1 and CDR2 are MNHNS and SASEGT. The CDR3 runs to 13 residues. Trimming cost V 7 bases and J 6 bases, with 13 bases left between them. The CDR3 sequence is CASTDSWAQPQHF. CDR3 coding DNA: TGTGCCAGCACCGACTCTTGGGCTCAGCCCCAGCATTTT.

The sample holds many counts of this clonotype. This chain joins TRBV12-3 or TRBV12-4 and TRBJ1-4; D is uncertain. Trimming left V 3 bases short and J 11 bases short, with 7 bases between. The CDR3 loop spans 11 amino acids. CDR3 sequence reads: CASSFRGKLFF. CDR3 bases: TGTGCCAGCAGTTTTAGAGGGAAACTGTTTTTT.

There are many counts of this clonotype. This chain uses TRBV7-9 with TRBJ2-7; D unclear. CDR3 length: 12 amino acids. Per the germline V gene, CDR1 is SEHNR and CDR2 is FQNEAQ (reference sequence). V lost 5 bases and J 7 bases, leaving 12 bases between the germline ends. CDR3 in DNA: TGTGCCAGCAGCCCGGGCAGTAAGGAGCAGTACTTC. Amino acids: CASSPGSKEQYF.

A few counts support this clonotype. The chain recombines TRBV19 with TRBJ2-1, with 7 bases matching TRBD2. After removal of 10 bases from V and 3 bases from J, the junction contained 3 bases not matched to a gene. Looked up from germline, CDR1 is LNHDA and CDR2 is SQIVND (reference sequence). The CDR3 sequence is 12 residues long. The CDR3 loop is CATWDYYNEQFF. In DNA form, the CDR3 reads TGTGCCACTTGGGACTACTACAATGAGCAGTTCTTC.

Concerning this clonotype itself: Given the absence of the conserved phenylalanine or tryptophan at the CDR3 end, a read error is likely. The V gene is TRBV6-1, the J gene TRBJ2-7; either TRBD1 or TRBD2 may fit D (6 bases each). The V end was cut by 7 bases, the J end by 5 bases, with 12 bases between. Per germline, CDR1 MNHNS and CDR2 SASEGT. This CDR3 has 12 amino acids. The CDR3 sequence: CASISGANEQYL. Here the CDR3 DNA reads TGTGCCAGCATATCGGGGGCCAACGAGCAGTACCTC.

Ten or more counts support this clonotype. The chain recombines TRBV9 with TRBJ2-7; 12 bases are shared with TRBD2. The CDR3 has 16 residues. V lost 0 bases, J lost 6 bases, and 7 bases stayed unmatched. Germline V lookup: CDR1 SGDLS, CDR2 YYNGEE. This CDR3 is CASSVGPSGRASEQYF. CDR3 DNA: TGTGCCAGCAGCGTAGGCCCTAGCGGGAGGGCCTCCGAGCAGTACTTC.